These 26 T cell receptor beta chains were all obtained from the same sample, sequenced in a study of blood T cell repertoires in COVID-19. Assay used: immunoSEQ multiplex PCR; TCRdb lists only in-frame clones, some missing. The data show some 150,000 clones, around 90% seen once. Material for sequencing was peripheral blood. All receptors derive from a human donor in a cohort sampled during active COVID-19.

The chain has TRBV5-1 and TRBJ1-1; D possibly corresponds to TRBD1 (6 bases). V dropped 2 bases and J dropped 1 base, with 12 bases sitting between them. CDR1 is SGHRS and CDR2 is YFSETQ in the germline V gene. CDR3 length: 15 amino acids. This CDR3 reads CASSLNQGRNTEAFF. As DNA, the CDR3 is TGCGCCAGCAGCTTAAATCAGGGGAGGAACACTGAAGCTTTCTTT.

The genes are TRBV4-1 and TRBJ2-3; possibly TRBD1 for D (6 bases). The CDR3 has 14 amino acids. The V end was cut by 3 bases, the J end by 6 bases, with 13 bases between. From germline, CDR1 is MGHRA and CDR2 YSYEKL. CDR3 in amino acids: CASSQPYTGDTQYF. DNA for the CDR3: TGCGCCAGCAGCCAGCCCTACACAGGGGATACGCAGTATTTT.

CDR3 in amino acids: CASSQVPLTSGRSYEQYF. In nucleotides, the CDR3 is TGTGCCAGCAGCCAAGTTCCCCTAACTAGCGGCCGATCCTACGAGCAGTACTTC. V usage is TRBV3-1 (or the pseudogene TRBV3-2) and J usage is TRBJ2-7; 8 bases map to TRBD2. V lost 1 base, J lost 1 base, and 12 bases stayed unmatched. The CDR3 is made up of 18 amino acids. CDR1 and CDR2 from the germline V gene are LGHDT and YNNKEL (reference sequence).

The chain uses TRBV5-5 and TRBJ2-3; D might be TRBD2 (6 bases). The CDR3 runs 15 residues. Germline lookup yields CDR1 SGHKS and CDR2 YYEKEE (reference sequence). V dropped 4 bases and J dropped 0 bases, with 12 bases sitting between them. The CDR3 nucleotides are TGTGCCAGCAGCATCGGGAGTACTAGCACAGATACGCAGTATTTT. This encodes CASSIGSTSTDTQYF.

The genes are TRBV5-1 and TRBJ2-2; 13 nucleotides line up with TRBD2. The CDR3 is made up of 16 amino acids. CDR1 and CDR2 from the germline V gene are SGHRS and YFSETQ. Trimming took 4 bases from V and 7 from J; bases not matched to a gene: 7. The DNA of the CDR3 is TGCGCCAGCAGCCTCGGGACTAGCGGGGATGTCGGGGAGCTGTTTTTT. Translation: CASSLGTSGDVGELFF.

The V gene is TRBV27, the J gene TRBJ2-3; 10 bases line up with TRBD2. V lost 5 bases, J lost 5 bases, and 1 base stayed unmatched. Per germline, CDR1 MNHEY and CDR2 SMNVEV (reference sequence). The CDR3 has 13 amino acids. In nucleotides, the CDR3 is TGTGCCAGCAGTCTAGCGGGAGAAGATACGCAGTATTTT. The encoded protein is CASSLAGEDTQYF.

This clone was found a few times. V and J are TRBV28 and TRBJ1-1, with 8 bases aligning to TRBD1. This CDR3 region has 13 residues. V was clipped by 2 bases and J by 4 bases; unmatched bases: 0. The V gene's germline CDR1 is MDHEN and CDR2 SYDVKM. This CDR3 reads CASSLQGATEAFF. In DNA, the CDR3 is TGTGCCAGCAGTTTACAGGGGGCCACTGAAGCTTTCTTT.

The gene calls are TRBV19 and TRBJ1-5, with 9 bases identical to TRBD1. With V trimmed by 4 bases and J by 2 bases, 3 bases remained unmatched. Germline CDR1 reads LNHDA; CDR2 reads SQIVND (reference sequence). The CDR3 runs to 15 residues. The CDR3 reads CASSTGTGRNQPQHF. DNA of the CDR3: TGTGCCAGTAGTACCGGGACAGGGCGCAATCAGCCCCAGCATTTT.

This chain connects TRBV6-5 to TRBJ1-5; D remains ambiguous. Trimming removed 4 bases from V and 7 bases from J, with 14 bases in between. Germline CDR1 is MNHEY and CDR2 is SVGAGI. The CDR3 consists of 14 residues. CDR3 loop: CASSSSGSGQPQHF. DNA for the CDR3: TGTGCCAGCAGTTCCTCGGGGAGTGGCCAGCCCCAGCATTTT.

V gene TRBV28 combines with J gene TRBJ2-7; the match to TRBD2 covers 10 bases. V was pared by 6 bases and J by 1 base, with 9 bases of the junction left unmatched. The CDR3 length is 16 residues. Germline V gives CDR1 MDHEN, CDR2 SYDVKM. The CDR3 bases are TGTGCCAGCAGCCGACTAGCGGGCCCTCGATCCTACGAGCAGTACTTC. Residues: CASSRLAGPRSYEQYF.

The CDR3 reads CASSPRTSGGGYEQYF. The CDR3 DNA follows: TGTGCCAGCTCACCACGGACTAGCGGGGGGGGCTACGAGCAGTACTTC. The chain combines TRBV18 with TRBJ2-7; the match to TRBD2 covers 15 bases. The CDR3 covers 16 residues. Germline V gives CDR1 KGHSH, CDR2 LQKENI. V was clipped by 1 base and J by 3 bases; unmatched bases: 1. Full variable domain (rest looked up from reference TRBV18 and TRBJ2-7): NAGVMQNPRHLVRRRGQEARLRCSPMKGHSHVYWYRQLPEEGLKFMVYLQKENIIDESGMPKERFSAEFPKEGPSILRIQQVVRGDSAAYFCASSPRTSGGGYEQYFGPGTRLTVT.

This chain connects TRBV4-2 to TRBJ2-1, with 7 bases fitting TRBD2. Germline V CDR1 and CDR2: LGHNA, YNFKEQ. With 4 bases clipped from V and 0 bases from J, the junction kept 6 bases outside the gene matches. The CDR3 sequence is 16 residues long. The CDR3 nucleotides read TGTGCCAGCAGCCGGGAGGGACCGAGCTCCTACAATGAGCAGTTCTTC. Translation gives CASSREGPSSYNEQFF.

This chain uses TRBV5-6 with TRBJ1-2, with 7 bases identical to TRBD1. Germline V gene lookup returns CDR1 SGHDT and CDR2 YYEEEE. V shed 4 bases and J 0 bases; nucleotides not matched to a gene: 6. This CDR3 spans 15 amino acids. The CDR3: CASSKGQKTNYGYTF. As DNA, the CDR3 is TGTGCCAGCAGCAAGGGACAGAAAACTAACTATGGCTACACCTTC.

The rearrangement joins TRBV2 to TRBJ2-1; D possibly corresponds to TRBD1 (5 bases). Trimming removed 6 bases from V and 8 bases from J, with 20 bases in between. Germline CDR1 reads SNHLY; CDR2 reads FYNNEI. This CDR3 contains 15 residues. Written as DNA, the CDR3 is TGTGCCAGCAGCCAGGGTGACTCGGGTGTGGATGAGCAGTTCTTC. Translation gives CASSQGDSGVDEQFF.

The rearrangement joins TRBV6-5 to TRBJ2-7, with 8 positions matching TRBD1. CDR1 is MNHEY, CDR2 SVGAGI, per germline. V dropped 6 bases and J dropped 2; count of bases not matched to a gene: 6. This CDR3 is 14 amino acids long. The CDR3 nucleotides read TGTGCCAGCAGAGGGACAGGTACCCCCTACGAGCAGTACTTC. This encodes CASRGTGTPYEQYF.

This sequence joins TRBV4-2 and TRBJ2-7; 14 positions match TRBD2. V was clipped by 0 bases and J by 3 bases; unmatched bases: 10. The CDR3 is 19 residues long. Looked up from germline, CDR1 is LGHNA and CDR2 is YNFKEQ. The CDR3 spells CASSQEGLAGEGLYYEQYF. The CDR3 DNA follows: TGTGCCAGCAGCCAAGAGGGACTAGCGGGAGAGGGCCTTTACTACGAGCAGTACTTC.

J is TRBJ2-1 and V is TRBV19, with D possibly being TRBD1 (6 bases). In germline, CDR1 is LNHDA, CDR2 SQIVND (reference sequence). There are 13 residues in the CDR3. V gave up 6 bases and J gave up 5 bases, with 11 bases separating them. The CDR3 coding sequence is TGTGCCAGTAGGAGACAGGTAAACAATGAGCAGTTCTTC. It yields the protein CASRRQVNNEQFF.

The genes are TRBV2 and TRBJ2-1; 7 bases map to TRBD2. Germline values: CDR1 SNHLY, CDR2 FYNNEI. J was trimmed by 3 bases and V by 1 base; bases with no gene match: 6. CDR3 length equals 16 residues. In nucleotides, the CDR3 is TGTGCCAGCAGTGAAGGGGGCGGGAGTCTCTACAATGAGCAGTTCTTC. It specifies CASSEGGGSLYNEQFF. The variable domain in full, with the rest retrieved from reference TRBV2 and TRBJ2-1, is EPEVTQTPSHQVTQMGQEVILRCVPISNHLYFYWYRQILGQKVEFLVSFYNNEISEKSEIFDDQFSVERPDGSNFTLKIRSTKLEDSAMYFCASSEGGGSLYNEQFFGPGTRLTVL.

V is TRBV2 and J is TRBJ2-7, with a weak D call TRBD1 (6 bases). The CDR3 runs to 13 residues. Trimming pared 8 bases from V and 3 bases from J, leaving 14 bases between. Per germline, CDR1 SNHLY and CDR2 FYNNEI. The CDR3 DNA follows: TGTGCCAGCGCAGCCCGGGACAACTACGAGCAGTACTTC. It is translated as CASAARDNYEQYF.

J is TRBJ2-5 and V is TRBV27, with D possibly TRBD2 on 6 matching bases. The germline CDR1 and CDR2 sequences are MNHEY and SMNVEV (reference sequence). V was pared by 8 bases and J by 4 bases, with 11 bases between. The CDR3 totals 12 residues. CDR3: CASGDLGETQYF. The CDR3 DNA sequence: TGTGCCAGCGGGGACTTAGGAGAGACCCAGTACTTC.

This sequence joins TRBV28 and TRBJ2-7; 7 nucleotides line up with TRBD2. The V gene's germline CDR1 is MDHEN and CDR2 SYDVKM. V shed 4 bases, J shed 1 base, and the junction held 10 bases outside the gene matches. The CDR3 consists of 16 residues. CDR3 sequence (DNA): TGTGCCAGCAGTTCGATTGGACTAGGAAGGTCCTACGAGCAGTACTTC. Translated: CASSSIGLGRSYEQYF.

The V and J genes are TRBV6-5 and TRBJ2-1; 7 positions agree with TRBD1. The CDR3 length is 14 residues. The J segment lost 5 bases and the V segment lost 3 bases, leaving 4 bases of the junction unmatched. Germline assignment: CDR1 MNHEY and CDR2 SVGAGI. CDR3 protein: CASSYQGTDNEQFF. In DNA, the CDR3 is TGTGCCAGCAGTTATCAAGGGACAGACAATGAGCAGTTCTTC.

This clone has just a few counts. This chain connects TRBV20-1 to TRBJ1-2; D is uncertain. The CDR3 consists of 14 residues. Trimming shortened V by 3 bases and J by 2 bases, and 13 bases separated the two germline ends. Per germline, CDR1 DFQATT and CDR2 SNEGSKA (reference sequence). CDR3: CSASARILNYGYTF. CDR3 sequence (DNA): TGCAGTGCTAGTGCGCGGATCCTCAACTATGGCTACACCTTC.

In nucleotides, the CDR3 is TGTGCCAGCAGCTTGGGGACAGGTGGGCCTAATTCACCCCTCCACTTT. It is translated as CASSLGTGGPNSPLHF. V gene TRBV5-5 combines with J gene TRBJ1-6; 7 bases agree with TRBD1. Germline trimming cut 0 bases from V and 6 bases from J; bases unmatched to any gene: 6. Germline CDR1 reads SGHKS; CDR2 reads YYEKEE (reference sequence). The CDR3 extends over 16 amino acids.

This clone was counted once. The junction departs from the called germline gene at one end, perhaps through a read error. V usage is TRBV19 and J usage is TRBJ1-2; 12 bases line up with TRBD1. The CDR3 consists of 13 residues. Germline CDR1 and CDR2: LNHDA and SQIVND (reference sequence). CDR3 sequence reads: CASSITGTGGFAF. The CDR3 DNA sequence: TGTGCCAGTAGTATTACGGGGACAGGGGGCTTCGCCTTC.

This clone has a handful of counts. The chain has TRBV5-4 and TRBJ1-6; 8 bases agree with TRBD1. CDR3 length equals 14 residues. Germline V lookup: CDR1 SGHNT, CDR2 YYREEE (reference sequence). V lost 2 bases, J lost 10 bases, and 5 bases stayed unmatched. The CDR3 protein is CASSLDRGGSPLHF. The CDR3 bases are TGTGCCAGCAGCTTAGACAGGGGCGGCTCACCCCTCCACTTT.